The rows below give T cell receptor beta chains drawn from one sample of a study of cytomegalovirus exposure and HLA in healthy donors. Some clones are missing from TCRdb's copy, which holds only in-frame ones; the method was immunoSEQ multiplex PCR. The table shows 95,000 to 120,000 clones, with around 85% occurring only once. Material for sequencing was PBMCs. The source is a woman aged 18-29 years in good health and CMV-seronegative. Both conserved end residues are part of each CDR3. The D gene is left open where the match is weak. Clone size is shown for a subset of rows, as once, few, many or a class of expanded clone.

once	TRBV4-1	TRBJ2-7	TRBD1	TGCGCCAGCAGCCAGGCCCGACAGGGTTCCTACGAGCAGTACTTC	CASSQARQGSYEQYF
few	TRBV4-1	TRBJ1-1	-	TGCGCCAGCAGCCTTCGGGACTTAGGGACTGAAGCTTTCTTT	CASSLRDLGTEAFF
-	TRBV19	TRBJ1-5	TRBD1	TGTGCCAGTACGGGACAGCGGGTAGGGCAGCCCCAGCATTTT	CASTGQRVGQPQHF
-	TRBV27	TRBJ2-5	-	TGTGCCAGCAGGCCCCGGGGGTCTCAAGAGACCCAGTACTTC	CASRPRGSQETQYF
-	TRBV19	TRBJ2-2	TRBD1	TGTGCCAGTACCGTACAGGGGGCCACCGGGGAGCTGTTTTTT	CASTVQGATGELFF
-	TRBV6-4	TRBJ2-1	TRBD1	TGTGCCAGCAGTGACGGGACAGGGGGCAATGAGCAGTTCTTC	CASSDGTGGNEQFF
-	TRBV6-1	TRBJ2-2	TRBD2	TGTGCCAGCAGTGGTTGGCTAAGCGGGGGTATCGGGGAGCTGTTTTTT	CASSGWLSGGIGELFF
-	TRBV18	TRBJ1-5	-	TGTGCCAGCTCACCAGCCGGGATGGGGCAGCCCCAGCATTTT	CASSPAGMGQPQHF
-	TRBV5-4	TRBJ1-6	-	TGTGCCAGTAAGACTGCGGACAGTGATTATTCACCCCTCCACTTT	CASKTADSDYSPLHF
-	TRBV4-1	TRBJ1-1	TRBD1	TGCGCCAGCCAGCAGGGGGCCTCTGAAGCTTTCTTT	CASQQGASEAFF
-	TRBV25-1	TRBJ1-1	TRBD1	TGTGCCAGCAGTCCTGGGACAGCAAACACTGAAGCTTTCTTT	CASSPGTANTEAFF
-	TRBV7-3	TRBJ2-3	-	TGTGCCAGCAGCTTAGAGGTAGGGGCCACAGATACGCAGTATTTT	CASSLEVGATDTQYF
-	TRBV29-1	TRBJ2-5	TRBD1	TGCAGCGTCCGGACAGGGCAAGAGACCCAGTACTTC	CSVRTGQETQYF
-	TRBV5-1	TRBJ1-5	-	TGCGCCAGCAGCTTAGAGGGTCCCCATCAGCCCCAGCATTTT	CASSLEGPHQPQHF
-	TRBV6-6	TRBJ2-1	-	TGTGCCAGCAACGGTCCGAGCTCCTACAATGAGCAGTTCTTC	CASNGPSSYNEQFF
-	TRBV4-2	TRBJ2-7	TRBD2	TGTGCCAGCAGCCTAGTGGAGCGGGGGGCACGACTCGAGCAGTACTTC	CASSLVERGARLEQYF
few	TRBV2	TRBJ2-2	TRBD2	TGTGCCAGCTCGGGACTAGCGAACACCGGGGAGCTGTTTTTT	CASSGLANTGELFF
-	TRBV27	TRBJ1-6	-	TGTGCCAGCAGTTCCGGGGTAACCCCCCTCCACTTT	CASSSGVTPLHF
-	TRBV13	TRBJ2-7	TRBD2	TGTGCCAGCAGCCCAGGGACTAGCGGGGCCAACTACGAGCAGTACTTC	CASSPGTSGANYEQYF
-	TRBV7-5	TRBJ1-6	-	TGTGTCAGAAGCTTATCGCTAGAGGTAAGTTCACCCCTCCACTTT	CVRSLSLEVSSPLHF
-	TRBV18	TRBJ1-4	-	TGTGCCAGCTCACCCGGACAGAAACTTAATGAAAAACTGTTTTTT	CASSPGQKLNEKLFF
-	TRBV6-4	TRBJ2-3	TRBD2	TGTGCCAGCAGTGCGGGACTAGCGGGCCCAGATACGCAGTATTTT	CASSAGLAGPDTQYF
few	TRBV7-6	TRBJ1-6	-	TGTGCCAGCAGCTTAGTATCACAATATAATTCACCCCTCCACTTT	CASSLVSQYNSPLHF
-	TRBV4-1	TRBJ2-1	TRBD2	TGCGCCAGCAGACCTAGCGGGGAGAGCTCCTACAATGAGCAGTTCTTC	CASRPSGESSYNEQFF
-	TRBV9	TRBJ2-5	TRBD2	TGTGCCAGCAGCGTAGGGTCGGGGGGGCAAGAGACCCAGTACTTC	CASSVGSGGQETQYF
-	TRBV9	TRBJ1-3	-	TGTGCCAGCAGCGTAGGTGGGGGCACTGGAAACACCATATATTTT	CASSVGGGTGNTIYF
few	TRBV11-2	TRBJ1-6	-	TGTGCCAGCAGCTACTGGGACTCCTATTCACCCCTCCACTTT	CASSYWDSYSPLHF
-	TRBV15	TRBJ2-7	-	TGTGCCACCAGGGTCGGAGACAGGCCCTACGAGCAGTACTTC	CATRVGDRPYEQYF